The 32 T cell receptor beta chains below come from one sample, sequenced in a study of blood T cell repertoires in COVID-19 (dated by TCRdb to 2019 to 2021). Preparation of the library involved the immunoSEQ multiplex PCR assay. TCRdb holds this immuneACCESS table with in-frame rearrangements only. Some clones are missing; in checked studies, unresolved V genes explain under half, and the rest has no known cause. Across this sample there are 20,000 or so clones, with roughly 87% seen only once. Clones ranked in the top ten supply around 7.1% of the sample. The sequenced sample was peripheral blood. The source of these receptors is a human donor with active COVID-19. The donor label of this sample is uncertain.

The rearrangement links TRBV2 to TRBJ2-7, with 7 bases aligning to TRBD2. The CDR3 sequence is 16 residues long. Germline CDR1 and CDR2: SNHLY and FYNNEI. The V and J ends lost 2 bases and 3 bases, in that order; junction bases with no gene match: 10. CDR3 in amino acids: CASSEFAASGRYEQYF. CDR3 in DNA: TGTGCCAGCAGTGAATTCGCCGCTAGCGGCCGCTACGAGCAGTACTTC.

This chain joins TRBV15 and TRBJ2-3; the match to TRBD2 covers 10 bases. CDR1 and CDR2 from the germline V gene are LNHNV and YYDKDF (reference sequence). Losses at the gene ends were 4 bases for V and 6 bases for J; bases not matched to a gene: 13. The CDR3 covers 17 residues. CDR3 region: CATSIELAGAGSDTQYF. The CDR3 bases are TGTGCCACCAGCATCGAGCTAGCGGGAGCAGGATCGGATACGCAGTATTTT.

This clone was recorded once. The rearrangement joins TRBV15 to TRBJ2-1, with D perhaps TRBD2 (5 bases). The germline V gene has CDR1 LNHNV and CDR2 YYDKDF (reference sequence). The V gene lost 6 bases and the J gene lost 0 bases, with 12 bases spanning the gap. This CDR3 is 15 amino acids long. CDR3 residues: CATRSSSSSYNEQFF. For the CDR3, the DNA is TGTGCCACCAGATCTTCTAGCTCCTCCTACAATGAGCAGTTCTTC.

This clone appeared a single time. This chain uses TRBV10-3 with TRBJ2-7, with 7 bases that match TRBD2. With 0 bases clipped from V and 3 bases from J, the junction kept 5 bases outside the gene matches. The CDR3 sequence is 15 residues long. CDR1 and CDR2 from the germline V gene are ENHRY and SYGVKD. The CDR3 loop is CAISESGGRLYEQYF. CDR3 nucleotide sequence: TGTGCCATCAGTGAGTCGGGGGGGAGACTCTACGAGCAGTACTTC.

J is TRBJ2-6 and V is TRBV9; 8 bases align to TRBD2. From germline, CDR1 is SGDLS and CDR2 YYNGEE. J lost 2 bases, V lost 3 bases, and 13 bases had no gene match. The CDR3 consists of 19 residues. Here the CDR3 DNA reads TGTGCCAGCAGCGGAGCCAGCGGGGGACTAGGTGCTGGGGCCAACGTCCTGACTTTC. Protein sequence: CASSGASGGLGAGANVLTF.

The J gene is TRBJ2-7, the V gene TRBV19, with 10 bases fitting TRBD1. The germline V gene encodes CDR1 LNHDA and CDR2 SQIVND (reference sequence). The CDR3 covers 12 residues. The CDR3 DNA reads TGTTCCTCTGGGACAGGGGCTAACGAGCAGTACTTC. This gives the protein CSSGTGANEQYF.

The chain has TRBV9 and TRBJ2-5; D call uncertain. The germline gives CDR1 SGDLS, CDR2 YYNGEE. This CDR3 spans 14 amino acids. V was shortened by 1 base and J by 7 bases, with 14 bases between the two germline ends. CDR3 sequence (DNA): TGTGCCAGCAGCGTATCTACCGGGTTTGCGACCCAGTACTTC. Residues: CASSVSTGFATQYF.

J is TRBJ1-5 and V is TRBV6-5, with D hard to call. The CDR3 contains 14 residues. Germline CDR1 is MNHEY and CDR2 is SVGAGI. Trimming cost V 0 bases and J 4 bases, with 7 bases left between them. The CDR3 coding sequence is TGTGCCAGCAGTTACTCGTCGGGGAATCAGCCCCAGCATTTT. This encodes CASSYSSGNQPQHF.

The gene calls are TRBV28 and TRBJ2-1, with 9 positions matching TRBD2. V lost 8 bases, J lost 5 bases, and 7 bases stayed unmatched. This CDR3 has 14 amino acids. Looked up from germline, CDR1 is MDHEN and CDR2 is SYDVKM. The CDR3 region is CASRGTSFNNEQFF. In DNA form, the CDR3 reads TGTGCCAGCCGCGGGACTAGCTTCAACAATGAGCAGTTCTTC.

The rearrangement links TRBV30 to TRBJ2-1; 9 bases are shared with TRBD1. The CDR3 is 13 amino acids. J gave up 9 bases and V 7 bases, and 10 bases lay outside the gene matches. Germline CDR1 reads GTSNPN; CDR2 reads SVGIG (reference sequence). The CDR3 loop is CAYSQQGAGEQFF. As DNA, the CDR3 is TGTGCCTATTCACAACAGGGGGCTGGTGAGCAGTTCTTC.

The chain links TRBV5-1 to TRBJ2-7, with D maybe TRBD1 (6 bases). V lost 4 bases to trimming and J lost 6 bases, with 17 bases between them. The CDR3 sequence is 14 residues long. Germline values: CDR1 SGHRS, CDR2 YFSETQ. The CDR3 DNA reads TGCGCCAGCAGCGTCACAGGGCACCTCCTCGAGCAGTACTTC. This translates into CASSVTGHLLEQYF. Based on the CDR3 plus reference TRBV5-1 and TRBJ2-7, the full variable domain is KAGVTQTPRYLIKTRGQQVTLSCSPISGHRSVSWYQQTPGQGLQFLFEYFSETQRNKGNFPGRFSGRQFSNSRSEMNVSTLELGDSALYLCASSVTGHLLEQYFGPGTRLTVT.

The rearrangement joins TRBV11-3 to TRBJ2-1; 7 bases are a match to TRBD1. V lost 2 bases to trimming and J lost 4 bases; unmatched junction nucleotides: 5. From germline, CDR1 is SGHNT and CDR2 YENEEA. The CDR3 consists of 15 residues. The CDR3 loop reads CASSLSGGVYNEQFF. CDR3 nucleotides: TGTGCCAGCAGCTTATCAGGGGGAGTTTACAATGAGCAGTTCTTC.

The chain carries TRBV29-1 and TRBJ1-1; unclear D gene. The CDR3 totals 12 residues. Germline CDR1 reads SQVTM; CDR2 reads ANQGSEA. The V and J ends lost 6 bases and 5 bases respectively, with 13 bases between them. The CDR3 nucleotides read TGCAGCGTCCACTTGTTGAGGACTGAAGCTTTCTTT. Its protein product is CSVHLLRTEAFF.

The chain is built from TRBV7-2 and TRBJ2-3; the D gene is possibly TRBD1 (7 bases). Between the trimmed V and J ends, which lost 5 bases and 2 bases, there was a span of 11 bases. This CDR3 comprises 14 residues. In germline, CDR1 is SGHTA, CDR2 FQGNSA. CDR3 sequence (DNA): TGTGCCAGCAGCCGCGGGACAGCCACAGATACGCAGTATTTT. This translates into CASSRGTATDTQYF.

The CDR3 is CASSQVRRGELFF. CDR3 coding DNA: TGTGCCAGCAGCCAAGTCCGGAGGGGGGAGCTGTTTTTT. This rearrangement joins TRBV14 to TRBJ2-2; D may be TRBD2 (5 bases). Trimming shortened V by 1 base and J by 8 bases, and 8 bases separated the two germline ends. Germline lookup yields CDR1 SGHDN and CDR2 FVKESK. The CDR3 has 13 amino acids. Looking up the rest from reference TRBV14 and TRBJ2-2 gives the full variable domain: EAGVTQFPSHSVIEKGQTVTLRCDPISGHDNLYWYRRVMGKEIKFLLHFVKESKQDESGMPNNRFLAERTGGTYSTLKVQPAELEDSGVYFCASSQVRRGELFFGEGSRLTVL.

The rearrangement uses TRBV7-9 and TRBJ2-1, with D maybe TRBD2 (5 bases). Germline CDR1 is SEHNR and CDR2 is FQNEAQ (reference sequence). V lost 3 bases and J 5 bases, leaving 17 bases between the germline ends. This CDR3 has 16 amino acids. The CDR3 nucleotides read TGTGCCAGCAGCTTGGAGGCGGGTAGCCTTAACAATGAGCAGTTCTTC. It is translated as CASSLEAGSLNNEQFF.

The chain joins TRBV28 to TRBJ2-1, with 16 bases lining up with TRBD2. Germline V gives CDR1 MDHEN, CDR2 SYDVKM. V lost 5 bases and J lost 9; bases outside the gene matches: 4. This CDR3 has 15 residues. The DNA for the CDR3 is TGTGCCAGCAGTGCCGGGACTAGCGGGAGGGCTGAGCAGTTCTTC. Its translation is CASSAGTSGRAEQFF.

This chain joins TRBV19 and TRBJ1-5, with TRBD1 identical over 7 bases. V dropped 4 bases and J dropped 0; count of bases not matched to a gene: 9. CDR3 size: 17 residues. CDR1 is LNHDA and CDR2 is SQIVND in the germline V gene (reference sequence). The chain's CDR3 is CASSKRPTGNSNQPQHF. CDR3 DNA: TGTGCCAGTAGTAAAAGGCCGACAGGGAATAGCAATCAGCCCCAGCATTTT.

The chain links TRBV9 to TRBJ2-2; 13 bases line up with TRBD2. The CDR3 has 17 residues. V gave up 4 bases and J gave up 4 bases; unmatched junction bases: 7. Germline V gene lookup returns CDR1 SGDLS and CDR2 YYNGEE. The CDR3 is CASSLGTSGIGTGELFF. The CDR3 DNA reads TGTGCCAGCAGCCTAGGGACTAGCGGGATTGGCACCGGGGAGCTGTTTTTT.

This chain links TRBV24-1 with TRBJ1-5; D call uncertain. The germline CDR1 and CDR2 sequences are KGHDR and SFDVKD. This CDR3 is 15 amino acids long. V was trimmed by 9 bases and J by 0 bases, leaving 14 bases between them. The CDR3 bases are TGTGCCACCGGGTCCCCGGGAGTTAGCAATCAGCCCCAGCATTTT. Translating gives CATGSPGVSNQPQHF.

In this sample, this clone turned up a few times. This chain joins TRBV18 and TRBJ2-2; TRBD1 might be the D (6 bases). V was pared by 3 bases and J by 6 bases, with 14 bases between. The CDR3 has 15 residues. Per germline, CDR1 KGHSH and CDR2 LQKENI. CDR3 residues: CASSPRQGFAGELFF. DNA of the CDR3: TGTGCCAGCTCACCCCGGCAGGGGTTTGCCGGGGAGCTGTTTTTT.

The chain is built from TRBV2 and TRBJ2-5, with D maybe TRBD1 (5 bases). The CDR3 is 14 residues long. CDR1 SNHLY and CDR2 FYNNEI come from the germline V gene. V was trimmed by 3 bases and J by 3 bases, leaving 11 bases between them. CDR3 coding DNA: TGTGCCAGCAGTGATCCGGCCAGGGAAGAGACCCAGTACTTC. Protein sequence: CASSDPAREETQYF.

The count of this clone is one. The chain has TRBV5-1 and TRBJ1-6; 7 bases line up with TRBD1. With 5 bases clipped from V and 5 bases from J, the junction kept 7 bases outside the gene matches. CDR1 is SGHRS and CDR2 is YFSETQ in the germline V gene. The CDR3 loop spans 15 amino acids. In DNA form, the CDR3 reads TGCGCCAGCAGTTATATCGGGACAGATAATTCACCCCTCCACTTT. Amino acids: CASSYIGTDNSPLHF.

This chain uses TRBV19 with TRBJ2-5, with 10 bases lining up with TRBD2. The CDR3 covers 15 residues. From germline, CDR1 is LNHDA and CDR2 SQIVND (reference sequence). V was clipped by 6 bases and J by 4 bases; unmatched bases: 8. CDR3 DNA sequence: TGTGCCAGTAGCCCCTATAGCGGGAGGCGAGAGACCCAGTACTTC. It translates to CASSPYSGRRETQYF.

The chain recombines TRBV20-1 with TRBJ2-1; D gene ambiguous. Germline V CDR1 and CDR2: DFQATT, SNEGSKA (reference sequence). The CDR3 extends over 14 amino acids. V was cut by 3 bases and J by 0 bases, with 9 bases left in between. The CDR3 nucleotides read TGCAGTGCTAGTTTGCGTAGCTCCTACAATGAGCAGTTCTTC. Amino acids: CSASLRSSYNEQFF.

V usage is TRBV15 and J usage is TRBJ1-1, with 8 bases matching TRBD1. This CDR3 is built from 14 residues. Unmatched junction bases numbered 9, after V lost 1 base and J lost 11 bases. Germline V gene lookup returns CDR1 LNHNV and CDR2 YYDKDF (reference sequence). The CDR3 protein is CATSRGGTGKVAFF. The DNA of the CDR3 is TGTGCCACCAGCAGAGGGGGGACAGGCAAGGTCGCTTTCTTT. The full variable domain, rest sourced from reference TRBV15 and TRBJ1-1, is DAMVIQNPRYQVTQFGKPVTLSCSQTLNHNVMYWYQQKSSQAPKLLFHYYDKDFNNEADTPDNFQSRRPNTSFCFLDIRSPGLGDTAMYLCATSRGGTGKVAFFGQGTRLTVV.

The chain uses TRBV7-6 and TRBJ2-2; perhaps TRBD1 as D (5 bases). Germline loops: CDR1 SGHVS, CDR2 FNYEAQ. The CDR3 sequence is 13 residues long. Trimming removed 4 bases at V and 8 bases at J, with 11 bases between. CDR3 loop: CASSWTQEGELFF. DNA of the CDR3: TGTGCCAGCAGCTGGACACAAGAAGGGGAGCTGTTTTTT.

The V gene is TRBV25-1, the J gene TRBJ2-1, with D possibly TRBD2 on 5 matching bases. The CDR3 length is 16 residues. The V end lost 2 bases, the J end lost 2 bases, and 13 bases lay between the germline ends. CDR1 and CDR2 (germline): MGHDK, SYGVNS. The CDR3 spells CASSEQMGVPYNEQFF. CDR3 DNA: TGTGCCAGCAGTGAACAAATGGGAGTACCCTACAATGAGCAGTTCTTC.

By frequency in the sample, this clone is medium-sized. Here the CDR3 reads CASSFFGQGDLNTEAFF. CDR3 DNA sequence: TGTGCCAGCAGTTTTTTCGGACAGGGAGACCTGAACACTGAAGCTTTCTTT. The V gene is TRBV28, the J gene TRBJ1-1; 8 nucleotides line up with TRBD1. Losses at the gene ends were 3 bases for V and 0 bases for J; bases not matched to a gene: 9. CDR3 length: 17 amino acids. Germline CDR1 MDHEN, CDR2 SYDVKM. Variable domain in full (rest from reference TRBV28 and TRBJ1-1): DVKVTQSSRYLVKRTGEKVFLECVQDMDHENMFWYRQDPGLGLRLIYFSYDVKMKEKGDIPEGYSVSREKKERFSLILESASTNQTSMYLCASSFFGQGDLNTEAFFGQGTRLTVV.

The rearrangement links TRBV7-9 to TRBJ2-3, with a possible D match to TRBD2 (5 bases). The V gene lost 3 bases and the J gene lost 8 bases, with 15 bases spanning the gap. The CDR3 is 14 amino acids. Germline CDR1 SEHNR, CDR2 FQNEAQ (reference sequence). CDR3 coding DNA: TGTGCCAGCAGCTTTGATTTGGAGGTCGGTACGCAGTATTTT. Translating it yields CASSFDLEVGTQYF. The variable domain in full, with the rest retrieved from reference TRBV7-9 and TRBJ2-3, is DTGVSQNPRHKITKRGQNVTFRCDPISEHNRLYWYRQTLGQGPEFLTYFQNEAQLEKSRLLSDRFSAERPKGSFSTLEIQRTEQGDSAMYLCASSFDLEVGTQYFGPGTRLTVL.

The genes are TRBV29-1 and TRBJ2-5; maybe TRBD2 (6 bases). This CDR3 contains 11 residues. Germline CDR1 and CDR2: SQVTM and ANQGSEA. Trimming removed 3 bases from V and 7 bases from J, with 9 bases in between. The CDR3 sequence: CSVDVGGTQYF. CDR3 in DNA: TGCAGCGTTGATGTGGGAGGGACCCAGTACTTC. Full variable domain (rest looked up from reference TRBV29-1 and TRBJ2-5): SAVISQKPSRDICQRGTSLTIQCQVDSQVTMMFWYRQQPGQSLTLIATANQGSEATYESGFVIDKFPISRPNLTFSTLTVSNMSPEDSSIYLCSVDVGGTQYFGPGTRLLVL.

This clone has more than one count but fewer than ten. V usage is TRBV18 and J usage is TRBJ1-5, with TRBD1 identical over 7 bases. With V trimmed by 2 bases and J by 5 bases, 6 bases remained unmatched. Germline assignment: CDR1 KGHSH and CDR2 LQKENI. The CDR3 length is 15 residues. The CDR3 spells CASSPEGALYQPQHF. The CDR3 bases are TGTGCCAGCTCACCAGAGGGGGCTTTATATCAGCCCCAGCATTTT.